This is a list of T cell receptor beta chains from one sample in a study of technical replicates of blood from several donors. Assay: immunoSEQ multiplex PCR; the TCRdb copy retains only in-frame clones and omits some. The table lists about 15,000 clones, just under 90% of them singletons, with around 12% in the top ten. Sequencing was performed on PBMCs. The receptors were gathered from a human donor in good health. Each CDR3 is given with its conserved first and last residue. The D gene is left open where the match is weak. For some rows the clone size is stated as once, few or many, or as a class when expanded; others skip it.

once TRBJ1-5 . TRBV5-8 CASSPTGIIGDQPQHF TGTGCCAGCAGCCCTACAGGGATAATCGGGGATCAGCCCCAGCATTTT
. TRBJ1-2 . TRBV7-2 CASSSDWGGEYGYTF TGTGCCAGCAGCTCAGATTGGGGGGGAGAATATGGCTACACCTTC
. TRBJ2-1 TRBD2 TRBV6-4 CASSDSGGPDEQFF TGTGCCAGCAGTGATTCGGGAGGGCCCGATGAGCAGTTCTTC
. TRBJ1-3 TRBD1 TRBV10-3 CAIGNPGGAGSGNTIYF TGTGCCATCGGCAATCCAGGGGGCGCGGGCTCTGGAAACACCATATATTTT
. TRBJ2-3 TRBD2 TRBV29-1 CSAIAGGTDTQYF TGCAGCGCCATAGCGGGGGGCACAGATACGCAGTATTTT
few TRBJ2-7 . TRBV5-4 CASSERTGLRRYEQYF TGTGCCAGCAGTGAGAGAACAGGCCTGAGGCGCTACGAGCAGTACTTC
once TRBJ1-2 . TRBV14 CASSPRWGGTDYGYTF TGTGCCAGCAGCCCCCGGTGGGGGGGCACTGACTATGGCTACACCTTC
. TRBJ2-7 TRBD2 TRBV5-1 CASRVVVQPGLLSHEQYF TGCGCCAGCAGAGTCGTGGTCCAACCGGGACTACTCTCTCACGAGCAGTACTTC
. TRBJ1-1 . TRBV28 CASRAYTEAFF TGTGCCAGCAGGGCCTACACTGAAGCTTTCTTT
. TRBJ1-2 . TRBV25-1 CASSPLDLSRGYTF TGTGCCAGCAGTCCTCTCGATTTGTCTAGGGGCTACACCTTC
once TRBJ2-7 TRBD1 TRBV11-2 CASSSGTGAYEQYF TGTGCCAGCAGCTCCGGGACAGGGGCCTACGAGCAGTACTTC
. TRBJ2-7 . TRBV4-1 CASSQEASAAYEQYF TGCGCCAGCAGCCAAGAGGCAAGTGCAGCCTACGAGCAGTACTTC
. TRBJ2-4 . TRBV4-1 CASSQDQENRDVRNIQYF TGCGCCAGCAGCCAAGACCAGGAAAACAGGGATGTGCGAAACATTCAGTACTTC
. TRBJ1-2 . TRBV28 CASSLWSNYGYTF TGTGCCAGCAGTTTATGGAGTAACTATGGCTACACCTTC
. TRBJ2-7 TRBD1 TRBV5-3 CARSSTPNETGMYSYEQYF TGTGCCAGAAGCTCAACACCTAACGAGACAGGGATGTACTCCTACGAGCAGTACTTC
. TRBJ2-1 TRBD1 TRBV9 CASSFTGTETKNEQFF TGTGCCAGCAGCTTTACCGGGACAGAGACGAAGAATGAGCAGTTCTTC
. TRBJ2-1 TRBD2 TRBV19 CASSNLAGSSYNEQFF TGTGCCAGTAGTAACTTAGCGGGCAGCTCCTACAATGAGCAGTTCTTC
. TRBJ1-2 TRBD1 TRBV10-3 CAISDGTGGYGYTF TGTGCCATCAGTGATGGGACAGGGGGTTACGGCTACACCTTC
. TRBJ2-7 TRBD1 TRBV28 CASRSWTGGVWGQDEQYF TGTGCCAGCAGGTCCTGGACAGGGGGCGTTTGGGGTCAGGACGAGCAGTACTTC
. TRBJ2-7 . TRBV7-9 CASSAGGAGSFDEQYF TGTGCCAGCAGCGCTGGCGGCGCAGGGTCATTCGACGAGCAGTACTTC
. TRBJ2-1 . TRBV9 CASSPGSYNEQFF TGTGCCAGCAGCCCCGGGAGCTACAATGAGCAGTTCTTC
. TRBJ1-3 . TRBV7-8 CASSDTGSSSGNTIYF TGTGCCAGCAGCGATACAGGGTCAAGCTCTGGAAACACCATATATTTT
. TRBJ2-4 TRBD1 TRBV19 CASSGTDAAKNIQYF TGTGCCAGTTCCGGGACAGACGCTGCCAAAAACATTCAGTACTTC
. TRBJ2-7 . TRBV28 CASSPPISPGEQYF TGTGCCAGCAGCCCGCCAATCTCCCCGGGAGAGCAGTACTTC
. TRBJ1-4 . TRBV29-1 CSAQGEGEKLFF TGCAGCGCACAGGGAGAAGGTGAAAAACTGTTTTTT
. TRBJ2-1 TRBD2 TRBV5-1 CASSLLAGVWNEQFF TGCGCCAGCAGCCTTCTAGCGGGAGTTTGGAATGAGCAGTTCTTC
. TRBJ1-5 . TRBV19 CASTWTDYSNQPQHF TGTGCCAGTACCTGGACTGATTATAGCAATCAGCCCCAGCATTTT
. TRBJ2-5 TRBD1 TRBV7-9 CASRFRDSQETQYF TGTGCCAGCAGGTTTCGGGACAGCCAAGAGACCCAGTACTTC
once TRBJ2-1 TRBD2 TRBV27 CASRKAGTSGRAEQFF TGTGCCAGCAGGAAGGCCGGGACTAGCGGGAGGGCTGAGCAGTTCTTC
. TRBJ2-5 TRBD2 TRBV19 CASSIGTAGDATQYF TGTGCCAGTAGTATAGGAACGGCGGGAGACGCGACCCAGTACTTC
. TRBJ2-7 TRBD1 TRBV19 CASSMGTGSYEQYF TGTGCCAGTAGTATGGGGACAGGCTCCTACGAGCAGTACTTC
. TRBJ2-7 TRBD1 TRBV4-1 CASSPGTDQPYEQYF TGCGCCAGCAGCCCGGGGACAGACCAACCCTACGAGCAGTACTTC
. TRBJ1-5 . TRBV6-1 CASSFRDQGQPQHF TGTGCCAGCAGCTTTAGAGACCAGGGGCAGCCCCAGCATTTT
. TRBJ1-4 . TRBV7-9 CASSLGPGTANEKLFF TGTGCCAGCAGCTTAGGACCCGGGACTGCCAATGAAAAACTGTTTTTT
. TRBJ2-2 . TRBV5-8 CASSLRGGELFF TGTGCCAGCAGCTTGAGGGGCGGGGAGCTGTTTTTT
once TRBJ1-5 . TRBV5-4 CASSFSPGEQPQHF TGTGCCAGCAGCTTCTCCCCCGGGGAACAGCCCCAGCATTTT
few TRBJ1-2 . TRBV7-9 CASSPHNYGYTF TGTGCCAGCAGCCCCCATAACTATGGCTACACCTTC
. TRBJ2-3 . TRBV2 CASSEEGLGTDTQYF TGTGCCAGCAGTGAAGAGGGGTTGGGCACAGATACGCAGTATTTT
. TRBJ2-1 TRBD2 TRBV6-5 CASSYSRSGGATEQFF TGTGCCAGCAGTTACTCGAGGAGCGGGGGGGCTACGGAGCAGTTCTTC
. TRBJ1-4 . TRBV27 CASSSGQQFEKLFF TGTGCCAGCAGTTCGGGTCAACAATTCGAAAAACTGTTTTTT
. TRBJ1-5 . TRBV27 CASRARTVSNQPQHF TGTGCCAGCAGGGCGCGGACAGTTAGCAATCAGCCCCAGCATTTT